This entry features one T cell receptor (beta chain) sequence. This sample was included in a study of blood T cell repertoires in COVID-19. At the level of the study: Samples of COVID-19 (acute and convalescent) were obtained from the United States, Italy and Spain. The analysed material was cDNA or gDNA that came from T cells, B-cell-depleted T cells, or PBMCs.

Per the original data handling: Using reference gene primer amplification, nucleated cell counts were estimated. TCRdb keeps only in-frame clones here, not all; method: immunoSEQ multiplex PCR. V and J calls and clone size are copied from that table; D and trimming were computed from the DNA. The table includes about 26,000 clones, approximately 82% detected once. The germline V and J ends were trimmed by 0 bases and 3 bases, with 11 bases remaining between them. Per the germline V gene, CDR1 is MNHEY and CDR2 is SVGAGI. This CDR3 spans 15 amino acids. The specimen sequenced was peripheral blood. The TCR was taken from an elderly man with active or convalescent COVID-19. The chain employs TRBV6-5 and TRBJ2-5, with no clear D. In nucleotides, the CDR3 is TGTGCCAGCAGTTACTCGGGCCGGTTAGAAGAGACCCAGTACTTC. Its protein product is CASSYSGRLEETQYF.